Below, one T cell receptor (beta chain) is given with its context. This clone was found many times. No cognate antigen has been identified for it. The record has no base qualities; no much larger clone is one base away. This specimen belongs to a study of T cell changes during pregnancy in multiple sclerosis (dated by TCRdb to between 2018 and 2021). The study in broad terms: Changes in the T cell repertoire over the course of pregnancy were examined in this study in women with multiple sclerosis.

CDR1 SEHNR and CDR2 FQNEAQ were looked up in the germline V gene (reference sequence). The CDR3 contains 13 residues, cysteine and phenylalanine counted. The CDR3 DNA has 39 bases and is translated from base 1. Relative to germline, V is 4 bases shorter and J is 4 bases shorter, with 9 bases between their ends. The library relied on the immunoSEQ multiplex PCR assay. The clones in this table, taken by TCRdb from immuneACCESS, are in-frame only. Not every clone is retained; where verified, under half of the shortfall comes from an unresolved V gene, and the cause of the rest is unknown. In all, the sample holds more than 65,000 clones, and more than 85% of those were seen once. Together, the top ten hold 3% to 3.5% of the sample.

The sequence derives from a female donor with multiple sclerosis, enrolled in a pregnancy study. The chain was built from TRBV7-9 and TRBJ2-3; TRBD1 is possibly the D segment (5 matching bases). This specimen was peripheral blood, taken before pregnancy. The CDR3 in this case is CASSSGYADTQYF. The sequenced DNA is TGTGCCAGCAGCTCAGGGTATGCAGATACGCAGTATTTT.